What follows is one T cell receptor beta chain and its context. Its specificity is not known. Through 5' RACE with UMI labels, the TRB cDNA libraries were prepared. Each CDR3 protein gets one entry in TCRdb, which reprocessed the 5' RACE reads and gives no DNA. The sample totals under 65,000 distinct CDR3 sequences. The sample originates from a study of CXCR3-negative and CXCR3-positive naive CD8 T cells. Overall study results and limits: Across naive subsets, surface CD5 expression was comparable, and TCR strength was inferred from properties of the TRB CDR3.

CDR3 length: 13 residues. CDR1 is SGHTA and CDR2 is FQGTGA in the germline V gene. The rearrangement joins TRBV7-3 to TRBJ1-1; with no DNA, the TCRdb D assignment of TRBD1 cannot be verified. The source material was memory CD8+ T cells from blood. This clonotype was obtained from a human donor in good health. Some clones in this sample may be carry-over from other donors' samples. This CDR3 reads CASSLWGPEQAFF.